Here is one T cell receptor (beta chain) with its context. Its cognate antigen is unknown. This entry belongs to a study of beta chain features in type 1 diabetes. The authors took one heparinised blood draw, averaging approximately 120 mL, from each donor. Via the markers CD45RO/CCR7/CD25/CD127/CD95/CD27, stem cell-like memory, regulatory, central memory and naive CD4+ cells were sorted. Every isolated RNA sample was fully reverse transcribed, so sequencing captured expressed TCRB transcripts. The assay was immunoSEQ multiplex PCR, and TCRdb's table has in-frame clones only and misses some. The sample has some 350,000 clones, around a tenth seen once. The V segment lost 5 bases and the J segment 5 bases; nucleotides outside the gene matches: 4. The CDR3 covers 14 residues. Germline CDR1 and CDR2: MDHEN and SYDVKM. General study results and limits: Comparison showed that naive, central memory and Treg TCRB repertoires appeared more similar among patients than among healthy donors. Moderate yet significant TCRB CDR3 shortening was seen in Type 1 diabetes patients in all four CD4+ subsets.

Material: central memory CD4+ T cells from blood. This sequence was found in a man younger than 45 with type 1 diabetes. This rearrangement joins TRBV28 to TRBJ2-5; TRBD2 agrees at 11 bases. DNA for the CDR3: TGTGCCAGCAGTCTAGCGGGAGGTGGGGAGACCCAGTACTTC. Residues: CASSLAGGGETQYF.